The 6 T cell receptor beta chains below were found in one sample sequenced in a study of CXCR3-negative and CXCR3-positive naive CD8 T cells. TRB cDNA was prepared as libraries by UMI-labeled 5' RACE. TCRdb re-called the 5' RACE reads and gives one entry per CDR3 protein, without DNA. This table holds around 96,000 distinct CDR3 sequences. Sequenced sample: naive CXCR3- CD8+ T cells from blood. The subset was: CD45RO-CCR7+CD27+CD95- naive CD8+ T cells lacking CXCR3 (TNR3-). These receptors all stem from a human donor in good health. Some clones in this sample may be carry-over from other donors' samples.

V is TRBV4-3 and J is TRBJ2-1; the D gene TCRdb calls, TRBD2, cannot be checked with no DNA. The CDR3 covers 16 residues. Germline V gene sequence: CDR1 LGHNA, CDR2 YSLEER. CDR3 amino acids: CASSPRLAGDVDEQFF.

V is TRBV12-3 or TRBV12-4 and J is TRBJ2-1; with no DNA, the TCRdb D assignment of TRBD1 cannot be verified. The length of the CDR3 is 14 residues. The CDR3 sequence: CASSFGGLGNEQFF.

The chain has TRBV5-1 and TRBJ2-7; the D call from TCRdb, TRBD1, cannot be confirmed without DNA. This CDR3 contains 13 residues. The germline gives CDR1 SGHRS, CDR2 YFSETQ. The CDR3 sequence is CASSLEPGYEQYF.

This CDR3 reads CASSLRGWETQYF. The rearrangement uses TRBV5-5 and TRBJ2-5. This CDR3 region has 13 residues. Germline CDR1 is SGHKS and CDR2 is YYEKEE (reference sequence).

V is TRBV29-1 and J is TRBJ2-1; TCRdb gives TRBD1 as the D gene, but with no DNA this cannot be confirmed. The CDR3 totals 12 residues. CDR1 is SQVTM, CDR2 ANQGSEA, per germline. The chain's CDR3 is CSADRGSPEQFF.

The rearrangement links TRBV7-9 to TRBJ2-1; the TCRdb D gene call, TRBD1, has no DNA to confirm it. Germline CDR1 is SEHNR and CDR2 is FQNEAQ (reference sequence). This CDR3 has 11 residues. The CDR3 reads CASSPGYEQFF.